These 21 T cell receptor beta chains came from one sample sequenced in a study of CD8+ T cells in alopecia areata. RNA was isolated and reverse transcribed to cDNA, the sequencing template. The repertoire was sequenced with immunoSEQ multiplex PCR; TCRdb's copy has only in-frame clones and lacks some. The sample includes approximately 99,000 clones, 58% of them seen just once. Material for sequencing was NKG2D-low CD8+ T cells sorted from blood. The receptors stem from a human donor with alopecia areata.

CDR3: CASEKADGYEQYF. CDR3 bases: TGTGCCAGTGAGAAGGCTGATGGCTACGAGCAGTACTTC. The chain recombines TRBV6-5 with TRBJ2-7, with D uncertain. Trimming took off 9 bases at V and 3 bases at J, with 15 bases between the two ends. CDR1 MNHEY and CDR2 SVGAGI come from the germline V gene. CDR3 size: 13 residues.

In nucleotides, the CDR3 is TGTGCCAGCATCCCCCGCGGCGCTGAAGCTTTCTTT. It encodes CASIPRGAEAFF. The gene calls are TRBV28 and TRBJ1-1, with D uncertain. Germline CDR1 reads MDHEN; CDR2 reads SYDVKM. Trimming shortened V by 7 bases and J by 6 bases, and 12 bases separated the two germline ends. This CDR3 contains 12 residues.

This chain uses TRBV18 with TRBJ2-5, with D unclear. Germline CDR1 and CDR2: KGHSH and LQKENI. The CDR3 sequence is 13 residues long. Trimming removed 3 bases from V and 0 bases from J, with 5 bases in between. CDR3 in DNA: TGTGCCAGCTCACCTGAGTACCAAGAGACCCAGTACTTC. Protein: CASSPEYQETQYF. The variable domain in full, with the rest retrieved from reference TRBV18 and TRBJ2-5, is NAGVMQNPRHLVRRRGQEARLRCSPMKGHSHVYWYRQLPEEGLKFMVYLQKENIIDESGMPKERFSAEFPKEGPSILRIQQVVRGDSAAYFCASSPEYQETQYFGPGTRLLVL.

In its sample, this clone was seen a few times. This chain connects TRBV28 to TRBJ2-3, with D possibly TRBD2 on 5 matching bases. Trimming stripped 3 bases from V and 1 base from J, with 11 bases between. CDR1 and CDR2 (germline): MDHEN, SYDVKM. The CDR3 consists of 15 residues. The CDR3 sequence is CASSFGKEGTDTQYF. The CDR3 region has the DNA TGTGCCAGCAGTTTTGGGAAGGAGGGCACAGATACGCAGTATTTT.

CDR3 amino acids: CATSPAGGLTGRELFF. The CDR3 DNA is TGTGCCACCAGCCCTGCAGGGGGCCTAACCGGGAGGGAGCTGTTTTTT. The chain is built from TRBV15 and TRBJ2-2; TRBD1 matches 8 bases. V was clipped by 5 bases and J by 9 bases; unmatched bases: 14. The CDR3 is 16 residues long. Germline CDR1 LNHNV, CDR2 YYDKDF (reference sequence).

The CDR3 bases are TGTGCCAGCAGCTTAGCGCCGGGACAGGGCCAAGCTTTCTTT. Amino acid sequence: CASSLAPGQGQAFF. V and J are TRBV7-6 and TRBJ1-1, with TRBD1 matching over 9 bases. The germline gives CDR1 SGHVS, CDR2 FNYEAQ. The CDR3 runs 14 residues. The junction had 5 bases not matched to a gene; V was cut back by 0 bases and J by 9 bases.

The V and J genes are TRBV2 and TRBJ2-6; D is possibly TRBD1 (6 bases). CDR1 and CDR2 (germline): SNHLY, FYNNEI. CDR3 length: 18 residues. Trimming stripped 0 bases from V and 0 bases from J, with 12 bases between. The CDR3, as DNA: TGTGCCAGCAGTGAAGCGCCGGGACAAAGCTCTGGGGCCAACGTCCTGACTTTC. It encodes CASSEAPGQSSGANVLTF.

CDR3 residues: CASSLSGPSHEKLFF. In DNA form, the CDR3 reads TGTGCCAGCAGCTTGTCCGGGCCAAGTCATGAAAAACTGTTTTTT. This sequence joins TRBV5-8 and TRBJ1-4; D gene unclear. The CDR3 length is 15 residues. Germline CDR1 SGHTS, CDR2 YDEGEE. Trimming pared 1 base from V and 6 bases from J, leaving 13 bases between. Full variable domain (rest looked up from reference TRBV5-8 and TRBJ1-4): EAGVTQSPTHLIKTRGQQATLRCSPISGHTSVYWYQQALGLGLQFLLWYDEGEERNRGNFPPRFSGRQFPNYSSELNVNALELEDSALYLCASSLSGPSHEKLFFGSGTQLSVL.

This rearrangement joins TRBV7-9 to TRBJ1-1; D call uncertain. The germline V and J ends were trimmed by 5 bases and 0 bases, with 13 bases remaining between them. This CDR3 region has 15 residues. Germline assignment: CDR1 SEHNR and CDR2 FQNEAQ (reference sequence). CDR3 bases: TGTGCCAGCAGCCCTCCCGGCAGTTTGAACACTGAAGCTTTCTTT. Translation gives CASSPPGSLNTEAFF.

The chain couples TRBV7-8 to TRBJ2-1; tentatively, D is TRBD2 (5 bases). V was shortened by 5 bases and J by 5 bases, with 19 bases between the two germline ends. Germline-derived CDR1 and CDR2 are SGHVS and FQNEAQ. The CDR3 has 16 residues. The CDR3 DNA reads as TGTGCCAGCAGCCCACTAGAAACGAACCTCGACAATGAGCAGTTCTTC. This encodes CASSPLETNLDNEQFF.

This clone was found a few times. V usage is TRBV29-1 and J usage is TRBJ1-3; 7 bases fit TRBD1. The trim removed 5 bases at V and 11 bases at J, leaving 6 bases unmatched. The CDR3 runs 11 residues. CDR1 is SQVTM and CDR2 is ANQGSEA in the germline V gene. In nucleotides, the CDR3 is TGCAGCGTTACCAACAGGGGAGCCATATATTTT. This encodes CSVTNRGAIYF.

This chain connects TRBV5-6 to TRBJ2-7, with D possibly being TRBD2 (6 bases). The CDR3 runs 15 residues. Trimming left V 2 bases short and J 7 bases short, with 19 bases between. From germline, CDR1 is SGHDT and CDR2 YYEEEE. The CDR3: CASSFSGTPFVEQYF. The CDR3, as DNA: TGTGCCAGCAGCTTCTCCGGGACTCCCTTCGTGGAGCAGTACTTC.

This chain links TRBV10-3 with TRBJ2-5; D is possibly TRBD1 (5 bases). V was clipped by 3 bases and J by 1 base, with 15 bases between them. Germline loops: CDR1 ENHRY, CDR2 SYGVKD. CDR3 length: 16 amino acids. CDR3 residues: CAISEPGSLTQETQYF. Written as DNA, the CDR3 is TGTGCCATCAGTGAACCAGGGTCCCTTACCCAAGAGACCCAGTACTTC.

The rearrangement joins TRBV19 to TRBJ2-7; TRBD2 matches 7 bases. V was pared by 5 bases and J by 3 bases, with 7 bases of the junction left unmatched. In germline, CDR1 is LNHDA, CDR2 SQIVND (reference sequence). The CDR3 extends over 14 amino acids. The CDR3 region is CASSPYGTNYEQYF. The CDR3 region has the DNA TGTGCCAGTAGTCCCTACGGGACTAACTACGAGCAGTACTTC.

The V call is TRBV7-9, the J call TRBJ1-2, with D hard to call. V lost 5 bases to trimming and J lost 5 bases, with 15 bases between them. The CDR3 runs to 14 residues. CDR1 and CDR2 (germline): SEHNR, FQNEAQ (reference sequence). CDR3: CASSGRRTDYGYTF. For the CDR3, the DNA is TGTGCCAGCAGCGGCCGACGGACGGATTATGGCTACACCTTC.

The chain links TRBV7-3 to TRBJ2-1; TRBD2 matches 8 bases. The ends lost 3 bases at V and 5 bases at J; junction bases unmatched: 9. The germline V gene has CDR1 SGHTA and CDR2 FQGTGA. This CDR3 comprises 16 residues. The CDR3 DNA follows: TGTGCCAGCAGCTTTATCGGGAGGGCCGTTGACAATGAGCAGTTCTTC. Protein product: CASSFIGRAVDNEQFF.

The chain employs TRBV28 and TRBJ1-1; TRBD1 matches 9 bases. The CDR3 contains 14 residues. Germline CDR1 reads MDHEN; CDR2 reads SYDVKM. Unmatched junction bases numbered 11, after V lost 6 bases and J lost 9 bases. CDR3 residues: CASRQTGGRVKAFF. For the CDR3, the DNA is TGTGCCAGCAGACAAACAGGGGGCCGAGTTAAAGCTTTCTTT.

The J gene is TRBJ2-7, the V gene TRBV5-1; 7 positions agree with TRBD1. V was pared by 4 bases and J by 0 bases, with 4 bases of the junction left unmatched. The germline CDR1 and CDR2 sequences are SGHRS and YFSETQ. The CDR3 covers 14 residues. CDR3 nucleotides: TGCGCCAGCAGCCCTGGGGACAGCTCCTACGAGCAGTACTTC. The encoded protein is CASSPGDSSYEQYF.

The CDR3 DNA sequence: TGCGCCAGCAGTGGAGAGACAGGGGCTGAAGCTTTCTTT. This codes for CASSGETGAEAFF. V and J are TRBV5-1 and TRBJ1-1, with TRBD1 identical over 8 bases. Trimming at V came to 5 bases and at J to 6 bases, leaving 6 bases not matched to a gene. This CDR3 is 13 amino acids long. The V gene's germline CDR1 is SGHRS and CDR2 YFSETQ.

This clone came up once. This sequence joins TRBV13 and TRBJ2-1, with D uncertain. CDR1 and CDR2 (germline): PRHDT, FYEKMQ (reference sequence). There are 16 residues in the CDR3. V shed 0 bases and J shed 9 bases, with 18 bases lying between them. The CDR3 is CASSLGADLGSVEQFF. The CDR3 region has the DNA TGTGCCAGCAGCTTAGGGGCGGACCTCGGCTCAGTTGAGCAGTTCTTC.

The chain uses TRBV6-1 and TRBJ2-2, with D perhaps TRBD2 (5 bases). The V and J ends lost 4 bases and 3 bases respectively, with 12 bases between them. Germline CDR1 MNHNS, CDR2 SASEGT. The CDR3 length is 15 residues. The CDR3 sequence is CASSAMRDYTGELFF. CDR3 DNA: TGTGCCAGCAGTGCGATGAGGGATTACACCGGGGAGCTGTTTTTT.